The source of this TCR beta chain is a study of molecular identifiers for immune sequencing clone quantification. This CDR3 has 14 amino acids. V shed 6 bases and J 4 bases; nucleotides not matched to a gene: 6. Germline CDR1 reads MNHEY; CDR2 reads SVGEGT. This clonotype appeared many times. It was from roughly 20,000 to 1,000,000 sorted cells, with 10%, 30% or 50% RNA, that naive CD8 libraries came. TCRdb ran MiXCR on the PCR reads and lists one entry per CDR3 protein. Of roughly 630,000 distinct CDR3 sequences in the sample, about 25% are singletons; the top ten hold 0.7% to 0.95%. The clonotype comes from a human donor in good health. Some libraries in this study had Jurkat cell RNA spiked in. The rearrangement links TRBV6-2 or TRBV6-3 to TRBJ2-7; the match to TRBD2 covers 10 bases. The sequencing sample was made of naive CD8+ T cells from blood, with Jurkat cell RNA spiked in. Subset: FACS-sorted CD8+CD4-CCR7+CD45RA+ naive T cells. CDR3 coding DNA: TGTGCCAGCAGCCCCGGACTAGCGGCTTACGAGCAGTACTTC. It is translated as CASSPGLAAYEQYF.